The 16 T cell receptor beta chains below were found in one sample sequenced in a study of T cell repertoires in cytomegalovirus infection. From the reads, TCRdb called clonotypes with MiXCR, one entry per CDR3 protein. This table has approximately 470,000 distinct CDR3 sequences, roughly 43% appearing once. These TCRs are of unknown antigen specificity. The sample in question was cultured PBMCs, obtained from culture after CMV antigen stimulation. The receptors were gathered from a human donor in good health (CMV status not recorded). Some clones in this sample may be carry-over from other donors' samples.

The chain recombines TRBV28 with TRBJ2-6; possible D gene TRBD2, 5 bases. Germline loops: CDR1 MDHEN, CDR2 SYDVKM. The CDR3 sequence is 16 residues long. Trimming shortened V by 7 bases and J by 0 bases, and 13 bases separated the two germline ends. CDR3 region: CASNAGENSGANVLTF. In DNA form, the CDR3 reads TGTGCCAGCAACGCGGGCGAGAACTCTGGGGCCAACGTCCTGACTTTC. Filled out from reference TRBV28 and TRBJ2-6, the complete variable domain reads DVKVTQSSRYLVKRTGEKVFLECVQDMDHENMFWYRQDPGLGLRLIYFSYDVKMKEKGDIPEGYSVSREKKERFSLILESASTNQTSMYLCASNAGENSGANVLTFGAGSRLTVL.

Here the CDR3 reads CASSQAGTSGNTIYF. The CDR3 nucleotides read TGCGCCAGCAGCCAGGCGGGGACCTCTGGAAACACCATATATTTT. V and J are TRBV4-1 and TRBJ1-3; the D gene is possibly TRBD1 (5 bases). Trimming shortened V by 3 bases and J by 0 bases, and 9 bases separated the two germline ends. Germline-derived CDR1 and CDR2 are MGHRA and YSYEKL. The CDR3 length is 15 residues.

This clonotype was recorded a few times. The chain links TRBV6-1 to TRBJ2-3; no clear D. Germline CDR1 is MNHNS and CDR2 is SASEGT. Trimming pared 5 bases from V and 1 base from J, leaving 7 bases between. The CDR3 is made up of 13 amino acids. CDR3 residues: CASSFDGTDTQYF. The CDR3 DNA sequence: TGTGCCAGCAGTTTTGATGGCACAGATACGCAGTATTTT.

The CDR3 reads CASSSVWGRGAGSPLHF. In DNA form, the CDR3 reads TGTGCCAGCAGTTCCGTTTGGGGCAGGGGAGCGGGCTCACCCCTCCACTTT. V gene TRBV28 combines with J gene TRBJ1-6, with D tentatively TRBD1 (6 bases). Per germline, CDR1 MDHEN and CDR2 SYDVKM. V was clipped by 4 bases and J by 10 bases, with 23 bases between them. The CDR3 covers 17 residues.

The chain recombines TRBV7-2 with TRBJ1-3; 7 nucleotides align to TRBD1. Germline loops: CDR1 SGHTA, CDR2 FQGNSA. The CDR3 is 16 amino acids. After removal of 7 bases from V and 0 bases from J, the junction contained 9 bases not matched to a gene. The CDR3, as DNA: TGTGCCAGCACCCGGGACAGACCGTTCTCTGGAAACACCATATATTTT. The encoded protein is CASTRDRPFSGNTIYF.

This clonotype was picked up a small number of times. This chain links TRBV7-2 with TRBJ2-3; tentatively, D is TRBD1 (5 bases). The CDR3 extends over 15 amino acids. From germline, CDR1 is SGHTA and CDR2 FQGNSA. V gave up 5 bases and J gave up 1 base, with 13 bases separating them. The CDR3: CASSPWGRGTDTQYF. The CDR3 region has the DNA TGTGCCAGCAGCCCCTGGGGCAGGGGCACAGATACGCAGTATTTT.

The V call is TRBV19, the J call TRBJ1-2; no firm D call. V was cut by 5 bases and J by 2 bases, with 6 bases left in between. Germline V gene data show CDR1 as LNHDA and CDR2 as SQIVND (reference sequence). The CDR3 is 12 amino acids. The CDR3 region has the DNA TGTGCCAGTAGTGCCTTCAACTATGGCTACACCTTC. This encodes CASSAFNYGYTF.

Ten or more counts support this clonotype. The rearrangement joins TRBV7-2 to TRBJ2-7; 7 bases map to TRBD2. V lost 0 bases to trimming and J lost 3 bases; unmatched junction nucleotides: 5. The length of the CDR3 is 15 residues. Germline-derived CDR1 and CDR2 are SGHTA and FQGNSA. CDR3 nucleotides: TGTGCCAGCAGCTTAGCGGCTAGCGGAATCTACGAGCAGTACTTC. Protein product: CASSLAASGIYEQYF.

This clonotype was seen a few times. The chain recombines TRBV7-2 with TRBJ2-1; D remains ambiguous. The V gene's germline CDR1 is SGHTA and CDR2 FQGNSA. The V end was cut by 5 bases, the J end by 7 bases, with 15 bases between. The CDR3 is made up of 14 amino acids. CDR3 coding DNA: TGTGCCAGCAGCCCCGTTATTATTGGAAATGAGCAGTTCTTC. This encodes CASSPVIIGNEQFF.

This chain joins TRBV11-2 and TRBJ1-1; 7 nucleotides line up with TRBD1. V gave up 8 bases and J gave up 4 bases; unmatched junction bases: 7. The V gene's germline CDR1 is SGHAT and CDR2 FQNNGV. CDR3 length: 13 amino acids. CDR3 loop: CASAQTGLTEAFF. CDR3 nucleotides: TGTGCCAGCGCCCAGACAGGGCTCACTGAAGCTTTCTTT.

The V and J genes are TRBV7-2 and TRBJ2-1; D remains ambiguous. CDR3 length: 15 residues. V lost 4 bases and J 8 bases, leaving 18 bases between the germline ends. The V gene's germline CDR1 is SGHTA and CDR2 FQGNSA. CDR3 protein: CASSYNRAGVDEQFF. The CDR3 region has the DNA TGTGCCAGCAGCTATAACCGGGCCGGCGTTGATGAGCAGTTCTTC.

This clonotype was counted between two and nine times. The chain links TRBV7-2 to TRBJ2-2; 8 bases are a match to TRBD2. CDR3 length: 17 residues. Germline lookup yields CDR1 SGHTA and CDR2 FQGNSA. The trim removed 2 bases at V and 4 bases at J, leaving 9 bases unmatched. The CDR3 is CASSLRLGLAGTGELFF. The CDR3 coding sequence is TGTGCCAGCAGCTTAAGGCTGGGCCTAGCGGGCACCGGGGAGCTGTTTTTT.

This rearrangement joins TRBV7-2 to TRBJ1-2, with 9 nucleotides matching TRBD1. CDR3 length equals 18 residues. Per germline, CDR1 SGHTA and CDR2 FQGNSA. V trimming: 5 bases; J trimming: 3 bases; junction bases outside the gene matches: 16. CDR3 bases: TGTGCCAGCAGCCCTCGACAGGGGGGCCTGGGGGGCTACTATGGCTACACCTTC. Protein product: CASSPRQGGLGGYYGYTF.

A few counts support this clonotype. V is TRBV7-2 and J is TRBJ2-4; 7 bases align to TRBD2. V was clipped by 4 bases and J by 2 bases; unmatched bases: 5. CDR1 SGHTA and CDR2 FQGNSA come from the germline V gene. This CDR3 has 15 residues. The CDR3 DNA sequence: TGTGCCAGCAGCTATGGGGGGGGGTCCAAAAACATTCAGTACTTC. It codes for CASSYGGGSKNIQYF.

V and J are TRBV7-9 and TRBJ2-1, with D unclear. CDR3 length equals 11 residues. V gave up 3 bases and J gave up 16 bases, with 13 bases separating them. Germline V gene sequence: CDR1 SEHNR, CDR2 FQNEAQ (reference sequence). The CDR3 protein is CASSFGRVLFF. The CDR3 DNA follows: TGTGCCAGCAGCTTCGGCCGAGTACTTTTCTTC.

The chain is built from TRBV6-8 and TRBJ2-1; D is unclear. Looked up from germline, CDR1 is MNHGY and CDR2 is SAAAGT. V shed 6 bases and J shed 0 bases, with 12 bases lying between them. There are 15 residues in the CDR3. The DNA for the CDR3 is TGTGCCAGCAGAATGAAGGGATTCTCCTACAATGAGCAGTTCTTC. Translation: CASRMKGFSYNEQFF.